This paragraph reports one T cell receptor beta chain. Trimming stripped 5 bases from V and 6 bases from J, with 17 bases between. The germline V gene encodes CDR1 SQVTM and CDR2 ANQGSEA. The CDR3 runs 13 residues. The data originate from a study of technical replicates of blood from a handful of donors. TCRdb keeps only in-frame clones here, not all; method: immunoSEQ multiplex PCR. Found here are 55,000 to 65,000 clones, more than 95% of them singletons; the top ten hold approximately 0.21%. The receptor was derived from a human donor in good health. The sample was T cells isolated from PBMCs. The J gene is TRBJ2-7, the V gene TRBV29-1; maybe TRBD2 (6 bases). DNA of the CDR3: TGCAGCGTTTCTGGAGGGGAGAGGTTCGAGCAGTACTTC. It is translated as CSVSGGERFEQYF.